These 9 T cell receptor beta chains share one sample of origin, sequenced in a study of T cell changes during pregnancy in multiple sclerosis. Sequenced by immunoSEQ multiplex PCR; TCRdb stores in-frame clones only, minus some. The repertoire consists of about 100,000 clones, with around 93% occurring once and the leading ten covering less than 2%. Sequencing was performed on peripheral blood, taken after pregnancy. These receptors were taken from a female donor with multiple sclerosis, enrolled in a pregnancy study.

The gene calls are TRBV19 and TRBJ1-2; 7 bases line up with TRBD1. Looked up from germline, CDR1 is LNHDA and CDR2 is SQIVND (reference sequence). V trimming: 5 bases; J trimming: 6 bases; junction bases outside the gene matches: 6. CDR3 size: 13 residues. The CDR3 coding sequence is TGTGCCAGTAGTGCAAGGACAGGAGATGGCTACACCTTC. This sequence encodes CASSARTGDGYTF.

V is TRBV5-5 and J is TRBJ1-1; the D gene is possibly TRBD1 (5 bases). V was shortened by 3 bases and J by 5 bases, with 11 bases between the two germline ends. Germline CDR1 is SGHKS and CDR2 is YYEKEE (reference sequence). The CDR3 spans 13 residues. Here the CDR3 DNA reads TGTGCCAGCAGCTCTGCAGGGCAGACTGAAGCTTTCTTT. The encoded protein is CASSSAGQTEAFF. The complete variable domain, with remaining parts taken from reference TRBV5-5 and TRBJ1-1, reads DAGVTQSPTHLIKTRGQQVTLRCSPISGHKSVSWYQQVLGQGPQFIFQYYEKEERGRGNFPDRFSARQFPNYSSELNVNALLLGDSALYLCASSSAGQTEAFFGQGTRLTVV.

The gene calls are TRBV9 and TRBJ2-6; no definite D call. Trimming stripped 3 bases from V and 4 bases from J, with 8 bases between. CDR1 and CDR2 (germline): SGDLS, YYNGEE. The CDR3 sequence is 14 residues long. CDR3 nucleotide sequence: TGTGCCAGCAGCGAACATCGAGGGGCCAACGTCCTGACTTTC. Amino acids: CASSEHRGANVLTF.

The V call is TRBV9, the J call TRBJ2-5; maybe TRBD2 (5 bases). The germline gives CDR1 SGDLS, CDR2 YYNGEE. The CDR3 covers 13 residues. The V and J ends lost 3 bases and 5 bases respectively, with 11 bases between them. CDR3: CASSATPGETQYF. The CDR3 coding sequence is TGTGCCAGCAGCGCAACTCCGGGGGAGACCCAGTACTTC.

This clone was seen only once. V usage is TRBV15 and J usage is TRBJ2-3; 8 positions match TRBD2. V shed 6 bases, J shed 2 bases, and the junction held 4 bases outside the gene matches. The CDR3 consists of 14 residues. The germline V gene has CDR1 LNHNV and CDR2 YYDKDF (reference sequence). In DNA, the CDR3 is TGTGCCACCAGGGAGCGGGGGACCACAGATACGCAGTATTTT. The encoded protein is CATRERGTTDTQYF.

The rearrangement uses TRBV23-1 and TRBJ2-7, with D possibly being TRBD2 (6 bases). TRBV23-1 is flagged as an ORF with uncertain function. This CDR3 is built from 18 residues. The V end was cut by 0 bases, the J end by 6 bases, with 24 bases between. CDR3 coding DNA: TGCGCCAGCAGTCAATCGGTTCATGGGACTGCTTCTTGTCGCGAGCAGTACTTC. Amino acid sequence: CASSQSVHGTASCREQYF.

The chain is built from TRBV7-9 and TRBJ1-2, with 8 bases identical to TRBD1. J lost 4 bases, V lost 5 bases, and 9 bases had no gene match. This CDR3 spans 15 amino acids. Per the germline V gene, CDR1 is SEHNR and CDR2 is FQNEAQ (reference sequence). The CDR3 here is CASSRQGLGSYGYTF. DNA for the CDR3: TGTGCCAGCAGCCGACAGGGGCTAGGGAGCTATGGCTACACCTTC.

V gene TRBV6-5 combines with J gene TRBJ2-2, with D uncertain. Between the trimmed V and J ends, which lost 2 bases and 7 bases, there was a span of 14 bases. This CDR3 contains 15 residues. Per the germline V gene, CDR1 is MNHEY and CDR2 is SVGAGI. CDR3 nucleotides: TGTGCCAGCAGTTACCTGGGCTCCCCCGGCGGGGAGCTGTTTTTT. This translates into CASSYLGSPGGELFF.

The chain uses TRBV1 and TRBJ2-7; TRBD1 was called by the table and not checked on the DNA. TRBV1 is marked as a pseudogene. The CDR3 extends over 19 amino acids. The CDR3 sequence: CTSSRAGTGGEGSSYEQYF. The CDR3, as DNA: TGCACCAGCAGCCGAGCCGGGACAGGGGGCGAGGGTAGCTCCTACGAGCAGTACTTC.